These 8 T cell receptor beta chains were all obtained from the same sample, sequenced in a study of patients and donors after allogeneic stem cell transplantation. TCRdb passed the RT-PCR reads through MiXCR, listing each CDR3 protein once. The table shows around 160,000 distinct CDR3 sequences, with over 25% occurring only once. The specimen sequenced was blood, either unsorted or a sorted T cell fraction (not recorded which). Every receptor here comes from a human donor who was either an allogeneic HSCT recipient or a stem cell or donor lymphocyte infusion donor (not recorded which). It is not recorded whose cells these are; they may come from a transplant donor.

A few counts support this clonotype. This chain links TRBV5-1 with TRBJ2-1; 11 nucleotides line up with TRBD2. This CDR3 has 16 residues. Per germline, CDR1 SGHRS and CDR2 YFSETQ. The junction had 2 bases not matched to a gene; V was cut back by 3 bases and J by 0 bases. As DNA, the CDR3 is TGCGCCAGCAGCTATAGCGGGAGGGCCTCCTACAATGAGCAGTTCTTC. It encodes CASSYSGRASYNEQFF.

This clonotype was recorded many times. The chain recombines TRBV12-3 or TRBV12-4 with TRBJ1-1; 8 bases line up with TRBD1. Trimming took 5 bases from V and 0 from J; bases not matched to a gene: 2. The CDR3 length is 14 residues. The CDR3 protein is CASSQGAVNTEAFF. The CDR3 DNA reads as TGTGCCAGCAGTCAGGGGGCGGTGAACACTGAAGCTTTCTTT.

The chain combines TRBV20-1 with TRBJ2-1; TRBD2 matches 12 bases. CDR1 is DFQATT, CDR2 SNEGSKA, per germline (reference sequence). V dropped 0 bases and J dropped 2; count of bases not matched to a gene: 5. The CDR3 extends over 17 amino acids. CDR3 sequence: CSARDRRLAGAYNEQFF. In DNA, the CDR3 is TGCAGTGCTAGAGATCGCAGACTAGCGGGAGCCTACAATGAGCAGTTCTTC.

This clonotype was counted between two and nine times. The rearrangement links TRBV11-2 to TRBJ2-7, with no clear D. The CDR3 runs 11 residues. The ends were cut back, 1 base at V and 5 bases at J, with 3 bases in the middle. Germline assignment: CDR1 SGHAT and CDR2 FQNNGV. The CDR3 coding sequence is TGTGCCAGCAGCTTAGTGGACGAGCAGTACTTC. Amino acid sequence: CASSLVDEQYF. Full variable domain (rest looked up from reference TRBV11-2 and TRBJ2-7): EAGVAQSPRYKIIEKRQSVAFWCNPISGHATLYWYQQILGQGPKLLIQFQNNGVVDDSQLPKDRFSAERLKGVDSTLKIQPAKLEDSAVYLCASSLVDEQYFGPGTRLTVT.

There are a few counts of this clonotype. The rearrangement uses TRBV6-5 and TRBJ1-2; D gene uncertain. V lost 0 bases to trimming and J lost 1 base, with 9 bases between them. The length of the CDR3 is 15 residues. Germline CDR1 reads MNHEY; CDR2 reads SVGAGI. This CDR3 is CASSYSPHGNYGYTF. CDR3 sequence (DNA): TGTGCCAGCAGTTACTCGCCCCATGGTAACTATGGCTACACCTTC.

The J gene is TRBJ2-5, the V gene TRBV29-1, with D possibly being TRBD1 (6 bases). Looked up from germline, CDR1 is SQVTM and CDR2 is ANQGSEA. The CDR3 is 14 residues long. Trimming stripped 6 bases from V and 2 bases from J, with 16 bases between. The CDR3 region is CSVEQGSRQETQYF. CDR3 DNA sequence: TGCAGCGTCGAACAGGGATCAAGGCAAGAGACCCAGTACTTC.

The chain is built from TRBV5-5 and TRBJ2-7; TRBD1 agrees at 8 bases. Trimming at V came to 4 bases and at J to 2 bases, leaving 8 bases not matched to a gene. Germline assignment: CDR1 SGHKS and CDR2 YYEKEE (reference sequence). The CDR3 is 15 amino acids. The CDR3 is CASSRTIQGAYEQYF. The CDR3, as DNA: TGTGCCAGCAGCCGCACGATACAGGGGGCCTACGAGCAGTACTTC.

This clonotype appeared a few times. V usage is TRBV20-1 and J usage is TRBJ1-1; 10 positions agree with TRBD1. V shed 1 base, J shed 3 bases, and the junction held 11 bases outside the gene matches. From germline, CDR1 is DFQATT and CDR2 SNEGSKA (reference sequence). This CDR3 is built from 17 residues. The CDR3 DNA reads TGCAGTGCTAGAGGTGTTTTCAGGGACAGGGGTTACACTGAAGCTTTCTTT. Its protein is CSARGVFRDRGYTEAFF.